This entry describes one T cell receptor (beta chain). Its antigen remains unidentified. In germline, CDR1 is MGHRA, CDR2 YSYEKL. The CDR3 consists of 15 residues. V trimming: 5 bases; J trimming: 5 bases; junction bases outside the gene matches: 6. These data are taken from a study of response to subunit inactivated influenza vaccine. Notes on the study in general: T cells newly recruited by each seasonal influenza vaccination are few, the authors suggested.

TCRdb analysed the RT-PCR reads with MiXCR anew, one entry per CDR3 protein. The table shows 800,000 to 1,000,000 distinct CDR3 sequences, with 21% occurring only once. This chain connects TRBV4-1 to TRBJ2-1, with 10 positions matching TRBD2. The sequence was collected from a man aged 50 to 60 who received an inactivated influenza vaccine. The sequences come from PBMCs from blood, collected approximately 5 days after vaccination. The CDR3 DNA reads as TGCGCCAGCAGCGCGCTAGCGGGGGCGAACAATGAGCAGTTCTTC. It encodes CASSALAGANNEQFF.